The rows below give T cell receptor beta chains drawn from one sample of a study of blood T cell repertoires in COVID-19. The assay was immunoSEQ multiplex PCR, and TCRdb's table has in-frame clones only and misses some. Altogether 300,000 to 350,000 clones are present, roughly 87% being singletons, with the ten largest covering roughly 8.9%. Sequenced sample: peripheral blood. The receptor set was obtained from a man aged 30 to 45 with COVID-19, enrolled during active disease. Each CDR3 is given with its conserved first and last residue. Each record gives: D gene, V gene, clone size, J gene, CDR3 protein, CDR3 DNA. A D gene is named only where the DNA matches it firmly. Rows may omit the clone size; those that give it use once, few, many or a size class.

D: NA
V: TRBV29-1
size: once
J: TRBJ2-3
CDR3: CSVGRVTSTDTQYF
DNA: TGCAGCGTTGGGAGGGTAACTAGCACAGATACGCAGTATTTT

D: TRBD2
V: TRBV11-3
size: once
J: TRBJ2-5
CDR3: CASSLGLAGKETQYF
DNA: TGTGCCAGCAGCTTAGGACTAGCGGGAAAAGAGACCCAGTACTTC

D: TRBD1
V: TRBV9
size: NA
J: TRBJ2-7
CDR3: CASSATGFEQYF
DNA: TGTGCCAGCAGCGCGACAGGGTTCGAGCAGTACTTC

D: TRBD1
V: TRBV9
size: NA
J: TRBJ1-2
CDR3: CASSARDRVNYGYTF
DNA: TGTGCCAGCAGCGCCCGGGACAGAGTTAACTATGGCTACACCTTC

D: TRBD1
V: TRBV10-3
size: NA
J: TRBJ1-1
CDR3: CAISERGLDTEAFF
DNA: TGTGCCATCAGTGAAAGGGGGCTGGACACTGAAGCTTTCTTT

D: NA
V: TRBV24-1
size: once
J: TRBJ2-3
CDR3: CATRGAQGRTDTQYF
DNA: TGTGCCACCAGGGGGGCACAGGGCCGCACAGATACGCAGTATTTT

D: TRBD1
V: TRBV25-1
size: few
J: TRBJ1-6
CDR3: CASSAHRGQNSPLHF
DNA: TGTGCCAGCAGTGCCCACAGGGGGCAGAATTCACCCCTCCACTTT

D: NA
V: TRBV10-3
size: NA
J: TRBJ2-2
CDR3: CAISANTGELFF
DNA: TGTGCCATCAGCGCGAACACCGGGGAGCTGTTTTTT

D: NA
V: TRBV6-5
size: NA
J: TRBJ1-2
CDR3: CASSYGVQPVPTYF
DNA: TGTGCCAGCAGTTACGGAGTTCAACCAGTCCCCACTTACTTC

D: NA
V: TRBV12-3/TRBV12-4
size: NA
J: TRBJ2-1
CDR3: CASSFVNNEQFF
DNA: TGTGCCAGCAGTTTTGTTAACAATGAGCAGTTCTTC

D: NA
V: TRBV30
size: NA
J: TRBJ2-6
CDR3: CAWSVGRSSGANVLTF
DNA: TGTGCCTGGAGTGTAGGTAGGAGCTCTGGGGCCAACGTCCTGACTTTC

D: NA
V: TRBV29-1
size: NA
J: TRBJ2-1
CDR3: CSVQDYPQSGNEQFF
DNA: TGCAGCGTTCAGGACTATCCTCAGTCGGGCAATGAGCAGTTCTTC

D: TRBD1
V: TRBV19
size: NA
J: TRBJ1-1
CDR3: CASSVTGASTEAFF
DNA: TGTGCCAGTAGTGTGACAGGGGCCTCAACTGAAGCTTTCTTT

D: TRBD1
V: TRBV5-4
size: few
J: TRBJ1-3
CDR3: CASSPGQGPGPGNTIYF
DNA: TGTGCCAGCAGCCCGGGACAGGGGCCAGGCCCTGGAAACACCATATATTTT

D: TRBD2
V: TRBV10-3
size: NA
J: TRBJ2-3
CDR3: CAISESTSGAVDTQYF
DNA: TGTGCCATCAGTGAGTCGACTAGCGGGGCGGTAGATACGCAGTATTTT

D: TRBD1
V: TRBV2
size: few
J: TRBJ1-2
CDR3: CASLQDRDYGYTF
DNA: TGTGCCAGCCTCCAGGACAGGGACTATGGCTACACCTTC

D: TRBD2
V: TRBV19
size: NA
J: TRBJ2-3
CDR3: CASSTYGTKDTQYF
DNA: TGTGCCAGTAGTACCTACGGGACTAAAGATACGCAGTATTTT

D: NA
V: TRBV6-6
size: NA
J: TRBJ1-2
CDR3: CASSTGINYGYTF
DNA: TGTGCCAGCAGCACAGGGATTAACTATGGCTACACCTTC

D: TRBD1
V: TRBV5-6
size: NA
J: TRBJ2-1
CDR3: CASSFRTGTGHNEQFF
DNA: TGTGCCAGCAGCTTTCGCACCGGGACAGGTCACAATGAGCAGTTCTTC

D: NA
V: TRBV24-1
size: NA
J: TRBJ2-7
CDR3: CATSDTGELGYEQYF
DNA: TGTGCCACCAGTGATACCGGGGAGCTCGGGTACGAGCAGTACTTC

D: NA
V: TRBV6-2/TRBV6-3
size: NA
J: TRBJ1-5
CDR3: CASSLTGRQPQHF
DNA: TGTGCCAGCAGTTTAACAGGGCGGCAGCCCCAGCATTTT

D: TRBD1
V: TRBV6-5
size: NA
J: TRBJ2-2
CDR3: CATGTGDTGELFF
DNA: TGTGCCACCGGGACAGGGGACACCGGGGAGCTGTTTTTT

D: TRBD2
V: TRBV7-2
size: NA
J: TRBJ2-2
CDR3: CGVEGRGALNTGELFF
DNA: TGTGGAGTTGAGGGGCGGGGGGCCCTGAACACCGGGGAGCTGTTTTTT

D: NA
V: TRBV7-2
size: NA
J: TRBJ2-7
CDR3: CASSPLYYEQYF
DNA: TGTGCCAGCAGCCCCTTATACTACGAGCAGTACTTC

D: NA
V: TRBV7-9
size: NA
J: TRBJ2-7
CDR3: CASSLATYEQYF
DNA: TGTGCCAGCAGCTTAGCCACTTACGAGCAGTACTTC

D: NA
V: TRBV6-5
size: NA
J: TRBJ1-3
CDR3: CASSQTGGVHTIYF
DNA: TGTGCCAGCAGCCAAACGGGGGGAGTACACACCATATATTTT

D: TRBD1
V: TRBV2
size: NA
J: TRBJ1-4
CDR3: CASSRGQGYEKLFF
DNA: TGTGCCAGCAGTCGGGGACAGGGTTATGAAAAACTGTTTTTT

D: NA
V: TRBV18
size: NA
J: TRBJ2-6
CDR3: CASSPDSPSGANVLTF
DNA: TGTGCCAGCTCACCAGACAGCCCCTCTGGGGCCAACGTCCTGACTTTC